These 6 T cell receptor beta chains were all obtained from the same sample, sequenced in a study of cytomegalovirus exposure and HLA in healthy donors. The PCR contained 60 Vbeta and 13 Jbeta primers. Generated by immunoSEQ multiplex PCR, the TCRdb table keeps only in-frame clones and is missing some. This sample carries roughly 89,000 clones, about 75% of them seen once, and the ten largest clones take around 10%. The sequencing input was PBMCs. Receptors originate from a man aged 30 to 39 in good health and CMV-seropositive.

The chain is built from TRBV7-3 and TRBJ2-2, with 9 nucleotides matching TRBD2. Germline assignment: CDR1 SGHTA and CDR2 FQGTGA. The CDR3 covers 18 residues. With 1 base clipped from V and 6 bases from J, the junction kept 12 bases outside the gene matches. In DNA form, the CDR3 reads TGTGCCAGCAGCTTAAGTATGGTGGCGGGGGGGCCCCCCGGGGAGCTGTTTTTT. Translation: CASSLSMVAGGPPGELFF. The variable domain in full, with the rest retrieved from reference TRBV7-3 and TRBJ2-2, is GAGVSQTPSNKVTEKGKYVELRCDPISGHTALYWYRQSLGQGPEFLIYFQGTGAADDSGLPNDRFFAVRPEGSVSTLKIQRTERGDSAVYLCASSLSMVAGGPPGELFFGEGSRLTVL.

A word on this clone: At one boundary the junction diverges from the germline segment, which might be a read error. This same CDR3 is encoded by further DNA sequences in the sample. The chain carries TRBV4-3 and TRBJ2-3, with a tentative D call TRBD1 (5 bases). CDR3 length equals 17 residues. Germline V gene data show CDR1 as LGHNA and CDR2 as YSLEER. CDR3 sequence reads: CASSQDHQATGTDTQYF. CDR3 coding DNA: TGCGCTAGCAGCCAAGACCACCAGGCGACAGGCACAGATACGCAGTATTTT.

V and J are TRBV27 and TRBJ2-3, with 9 bases that match TRBD1. Unmatched junction bases numbered 6, after V lost 6 bases and J lost 5 bases. This CDR3 is built from 14 residues. In germline, CDR1 is MNHEY, CDR2 SMNVEV (reference sequence). CDR3 sequence reads: CASRLQGAGDTQYF. CDR3 nucleotides: TGTGCCAGCAGGTTACAGGGGGCCGGAGATACGCAGTATTTT.

The J gene is TRBJ2-7, the V gene TRBV18; TRBD2 is a possible D gene (5 bases). There are 15 residues in the CDR3. Germline CDR1 reads KGHSH; CDR2 reads LQKENI. V lost 4 bases, J lost 2 bases, and 15 bases lay in between. This CDR3 reads CASSLGPFGTYEQYF. The CDR3 nucleotides are TGTGCCAGCTCACTCGGGCCATTCGGGACCTACGAGCAGTACTTC.

This clone was picked up one time. The chain joins TRBV29-1 to TRBJ1-1; possibly TRBD1 for D (6 bases). Deletions cut 3 bases from V and 2 bases from J, with 22 bases between. This CDR3 comprises 17 residues. Germline V lookup: CDR1 SQVTM, CDR2 ANQGSEA. CDR3 residues: CSVDGGGSGQINTEAFF. CDR3 nucleotides: TGCAGCGTTGACGGGGGGGGGTCGGGACAAATAAACACTGAAGCTTTCTTT.

The chain recombines TRBV28 with TRBJ2-5; 7 bases agree with TRBD2. The J call could be wrong; TRBJ2-7 is a better fit for the DNA end. Germline CDR1 reads MDHEN; CDR2 reads SYDVKM. The CDR3 runs 14 residues. The CDR3 region is CASSLWGTNYEQYF. The DNA of the CDR3 is TGTGCCAGCAGTTTATGGGGGACTAACTACGAGCAGTACTTC.